This T cell receptor (beta chain) was documented in a study of shared clonotypes between healthy human individuals. Libraries were prepared by immunoSEQ multiplex PCR; TCRdb keeps only in-frame clonotypes and omits some of them. This sample has about 2,100,000 clones, with 85% to 95% found just once. Germline V gene lookup returns CDR1 SEHNR and CDR2 FQNEAQ (reference sequence). This CDR3 contains 11 residues. Trimming took 1 base from V and 6 from J, leaving 4 bases between them. This clone showed up just a few times. Antigen unknown. The same CDR3 is also encoded by other DNA sequences in this sample. Study-level results: Enrolling few donors narrowed the genetic and exposure-history diversity that was represented. As a rule, naive subsets had a larger estimated richness than memory subsets. Naive CD4 clonotypes overlapped across a handful of donors at about 5.2%.

Naive CD8 cells were CD45RO-negative, positively selected for CCR7, excluding terminally differentiated effector memory CD45RA+ cells. All of the donors resided in Nashville, Tennessee, and each was a Caucasian adult. Material for sequencing was naive CD8+ T cells from PBMCs. The chain carries TRBV7-9 and TRBJ2-7; no clear D. This receptor was taken from a man aged 18 to 35 in good health. Some clones in this sample may be carry-over from other donors' samples. The CDR3 DNA is TGTGCCAGCAGCTTAGGACCCGAGCAGTACTTC. Translating gives CASSLGPEQYF.